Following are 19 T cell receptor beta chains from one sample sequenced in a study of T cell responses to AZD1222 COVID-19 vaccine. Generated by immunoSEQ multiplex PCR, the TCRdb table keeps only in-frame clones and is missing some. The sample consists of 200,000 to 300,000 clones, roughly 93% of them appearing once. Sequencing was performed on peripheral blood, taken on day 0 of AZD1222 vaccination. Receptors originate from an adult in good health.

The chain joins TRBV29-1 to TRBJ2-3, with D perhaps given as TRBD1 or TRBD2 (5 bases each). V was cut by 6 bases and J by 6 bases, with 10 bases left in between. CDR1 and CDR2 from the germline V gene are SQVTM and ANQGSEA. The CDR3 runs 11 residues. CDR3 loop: CSVAEGDTQYF. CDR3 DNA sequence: TGCAGCGTAGCAGAGGGGGATACGCAGTATTTT.

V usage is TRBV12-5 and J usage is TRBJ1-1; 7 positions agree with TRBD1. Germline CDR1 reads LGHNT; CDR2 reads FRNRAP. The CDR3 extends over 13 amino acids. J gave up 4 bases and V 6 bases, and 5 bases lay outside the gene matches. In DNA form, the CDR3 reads TGTGCTAGTGGCAGGGGGGCGCCCACTGAAGCTTTCTTT. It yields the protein CASGRGAPTEAFF.

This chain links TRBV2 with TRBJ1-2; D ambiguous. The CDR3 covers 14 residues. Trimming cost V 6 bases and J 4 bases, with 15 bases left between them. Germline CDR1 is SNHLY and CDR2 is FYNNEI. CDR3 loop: CASSPPGGSYGYTF. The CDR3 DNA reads TGTGCCAGCAGCCCCCCAGGCGGTAGCTATGGCTACACCTTC.

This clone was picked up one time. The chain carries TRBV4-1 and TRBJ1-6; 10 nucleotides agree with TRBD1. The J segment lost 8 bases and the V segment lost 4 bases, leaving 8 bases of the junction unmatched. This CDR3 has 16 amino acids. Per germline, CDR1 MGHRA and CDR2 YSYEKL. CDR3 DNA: TGCGCCAGCAGCCGACTGACGGGACAGGGGCATTCACCCCTCCACTTT. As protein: CASSRLTGQGHSPLHF.

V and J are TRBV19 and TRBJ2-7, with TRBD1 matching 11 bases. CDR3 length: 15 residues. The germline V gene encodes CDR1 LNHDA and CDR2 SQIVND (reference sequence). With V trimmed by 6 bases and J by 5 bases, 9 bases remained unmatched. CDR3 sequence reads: CASSPGQGGSHEQYF. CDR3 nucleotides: TGTGCCAGTAGCCCGGGACAGGGGGGTTCCCACGAGCAGTACTTC.

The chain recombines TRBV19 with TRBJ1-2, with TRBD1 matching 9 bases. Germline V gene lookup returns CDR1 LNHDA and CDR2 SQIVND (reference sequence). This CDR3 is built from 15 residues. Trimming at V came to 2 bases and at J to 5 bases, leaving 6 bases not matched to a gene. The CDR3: CASSISGTGYYGYTF. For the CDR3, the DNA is TGTGCCAGTAGTATATCCGGGACAGGGTATTATGGCTACACCTTC.

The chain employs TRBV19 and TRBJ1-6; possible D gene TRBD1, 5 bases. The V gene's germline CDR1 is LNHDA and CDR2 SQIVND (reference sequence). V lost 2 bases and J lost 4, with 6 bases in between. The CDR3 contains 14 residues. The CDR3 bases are TGTGCCAGTAGTATAAAGGGGTATAATTCACCCCTCCACTTT. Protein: CASSIKGYNSPLHF. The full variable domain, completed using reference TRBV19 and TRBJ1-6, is DGGITQSPKYLFRKEGQNVTLSCEQNLNHDAMYWYRQDPGQGLRLIYYSQIVNDFQKGDIAEGYSVSREKKESFPLTVTSAQKNPTAFYLCASSIKGYNSPLHFGNGTRLTVT.

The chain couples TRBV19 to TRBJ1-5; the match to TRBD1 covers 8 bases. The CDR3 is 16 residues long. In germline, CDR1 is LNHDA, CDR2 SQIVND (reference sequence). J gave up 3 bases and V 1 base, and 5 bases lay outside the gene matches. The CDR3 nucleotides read TGTGCCAGTAGTATAGTAGGGACAGGCCTCAATCAGCCCCAGCATTTT. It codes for CASSIVGTGLNQPQHF.

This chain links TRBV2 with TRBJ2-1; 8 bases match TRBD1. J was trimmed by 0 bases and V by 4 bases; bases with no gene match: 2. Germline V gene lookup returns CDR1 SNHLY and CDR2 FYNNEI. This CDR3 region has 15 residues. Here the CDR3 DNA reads TGTGCCAGCAGTGCGGACAGGGTCTCCTACAATGAGCAGTTCTTC. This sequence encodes CASSADRVSYNEQFF.

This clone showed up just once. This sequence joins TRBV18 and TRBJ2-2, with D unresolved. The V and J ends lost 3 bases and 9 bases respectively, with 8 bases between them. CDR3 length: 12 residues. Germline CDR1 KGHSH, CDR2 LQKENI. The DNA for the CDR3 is TGTGCCAGCTCACCTAATCGCAGGGAGCTGTTTTTT. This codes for CASSPNRRELFF.

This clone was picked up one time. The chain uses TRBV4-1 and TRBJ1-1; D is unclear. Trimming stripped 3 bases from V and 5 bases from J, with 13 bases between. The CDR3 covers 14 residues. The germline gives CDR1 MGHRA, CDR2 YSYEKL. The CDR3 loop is CASSHPTVGTEAFF. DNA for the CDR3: TGCGCCAGCAGCCACCCGACGGTGGGGACTGAAGCTTTCTTT.

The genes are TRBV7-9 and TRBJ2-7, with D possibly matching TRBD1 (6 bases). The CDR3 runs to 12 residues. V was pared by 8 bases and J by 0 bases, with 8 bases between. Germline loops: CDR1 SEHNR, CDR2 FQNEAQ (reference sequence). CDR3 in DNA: TGTGCCAGCTCAGGGGTCTCCTACGAGCAGTACTTC. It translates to CASSGVSYEQYF. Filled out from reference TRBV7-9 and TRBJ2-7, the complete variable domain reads DTGVSQNPRHKITKRGQNVTFRCDPISEHNRLYWYRQTLGQGPEFLTYFQNEAQLEKSRLLSDRFSAERPKGSFSTLEIQRTEQGDSAMYLCASSGVSYEQYFGPGTRLTVT.

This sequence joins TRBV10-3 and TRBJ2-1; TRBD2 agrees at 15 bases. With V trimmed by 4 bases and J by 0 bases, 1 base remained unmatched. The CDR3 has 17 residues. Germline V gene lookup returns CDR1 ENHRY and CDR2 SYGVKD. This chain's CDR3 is CAISGTSGGASYNEQFF. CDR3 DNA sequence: TGTGCCATCAGTGGGACTAGCGGGGGGGCCTCCTACAATGAGCAGTTCTTC.

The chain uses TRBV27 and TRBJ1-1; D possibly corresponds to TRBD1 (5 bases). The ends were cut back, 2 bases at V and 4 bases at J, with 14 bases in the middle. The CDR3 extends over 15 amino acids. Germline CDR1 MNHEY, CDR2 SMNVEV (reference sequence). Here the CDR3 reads CASSLTRGLVTEAFF. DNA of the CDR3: TGTGCCAGCAGTTTAACAAGGGGTCTGGTCACTGAAGCTTTCTTT.

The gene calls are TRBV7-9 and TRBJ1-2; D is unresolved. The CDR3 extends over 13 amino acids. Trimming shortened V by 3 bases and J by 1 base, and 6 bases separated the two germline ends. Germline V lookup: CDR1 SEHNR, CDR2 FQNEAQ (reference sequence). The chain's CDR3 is CASSFQINYGYTF. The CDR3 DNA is TGTGCCAGCAGCTTCCAGATTAACTATGGCTACACCTTC.

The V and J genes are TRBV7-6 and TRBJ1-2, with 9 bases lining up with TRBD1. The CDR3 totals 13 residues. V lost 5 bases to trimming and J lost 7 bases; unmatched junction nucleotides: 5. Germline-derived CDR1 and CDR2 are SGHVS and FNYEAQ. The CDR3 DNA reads TGTGCCAGCAGCGTACAGGGGGCGAGTGGCTACACCTTC. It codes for CASSVQGASGYTF.

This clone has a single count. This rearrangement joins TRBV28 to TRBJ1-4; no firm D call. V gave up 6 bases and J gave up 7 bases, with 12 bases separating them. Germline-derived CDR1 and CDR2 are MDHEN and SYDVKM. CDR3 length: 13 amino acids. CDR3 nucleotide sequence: TGTGCCAGCAGCCTCGACCTATTTGAAAAACTGTTTTTT. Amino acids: CASSLDLFEKLFF. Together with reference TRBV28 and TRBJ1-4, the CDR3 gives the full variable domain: DVKVTQSSRYLVKRTGEKVFLECVQDMDHENMFWYRQDPGLGLRLIYFSYDVKMKEKGDIPEGYSVSREKKERFSLILESASTNQTSMYLCASSLDLFEKLFFGSGTQLSVL.

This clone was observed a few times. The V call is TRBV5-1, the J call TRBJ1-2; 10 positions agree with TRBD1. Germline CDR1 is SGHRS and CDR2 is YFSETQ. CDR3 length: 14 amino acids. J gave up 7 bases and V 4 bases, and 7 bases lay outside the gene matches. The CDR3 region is CASSPPGQGLGYTF. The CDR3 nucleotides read TGCGCCAGCAGCCCACCGGGACAGGGGCTTGGCTACACCTTC.

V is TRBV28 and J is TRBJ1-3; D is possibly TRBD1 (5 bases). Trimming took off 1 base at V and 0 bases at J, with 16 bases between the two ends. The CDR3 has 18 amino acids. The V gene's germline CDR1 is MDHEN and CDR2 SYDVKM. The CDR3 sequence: CASSLYRGLGYSGNTIYF. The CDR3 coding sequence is TGTGCCAGCAGTTTATATAGGGGTTTAGGTTACTCTGGAAACACCATATATTTT.